The 3 T cell receptor beta chains listed next were all sequenced from one sample in a study of T cell responses to AZD1222 COVID-19 vaccine. Profiling relied on immunoSEQ multiplex PCR, and the TCRdb table lists in-frame clones only, not all of them. The sample consists of roughly 70,000 clones, 70% to 90% of them appearing once. Sequencing was performed on peripheral blood, taken 28 days after the second dose of the MenACWY control vaccine. These receptors were obtained from an adult who received the MenACWY meningococcal vaccine as a control.

The chain joins TRBV30 to TRBJ2-7; 14 bases line up with TRBD2. With 3 bases clipped from V and 2 bases from J, the junction kept 3 bases outside the gene matches. The germline CDR1 and CDR2 sequences are GTSNPN and SVGIG (reference sequence). This CDR3 region has 15 residues. CDR3 protein: CAWSVGLAGAYEQYF. The CDR3, as DNA: TGTGCCTGGAGCGTGGGACTAGCGGGAGCCTACGAGCAGTACTTC.

The rearrangement uses TRBV10-1 and TRBJ2-5; 8 bases align to TRBD1. CDR3 length: 16 residues. The germline CDR1 and CDR2 sequences are WNHNN and SYGVQD (reference sequence). The V segment lost 0 bases and the J segment 5 bases; nucleotides outside the gene matches: 8. The CDR3 coding sequence is TGCGCCAGCAGTGAGTCCGGACAGGGAATTTGGGAGACCCAGTACTTC. This codes for CASSESGQGIWETQYF.

The V call is TRBV11-2, the J call TRBJ2-5; weak D call: TRBD1 (5 bases). Germline V gene lookup returns CDR1 SGHAT and CDR2 FQNNGV. CDR3 length: 18 amino acids. V dropped 4 bases and J dropped 2 bases, with 23 bases sitting between them. The CDR3 bases are TGTGCCAGCAGCTCTCACAAATCGGACATATGGATTCAAGAGACCCAGTACTTC. It translates to CASSSHKSDIWIQETQYF.